In this sample, the clone carrying this T cell receptor beta chain turned up once. The data stem from a study of cytomegalovirus exposure and HLA in healthy donors. The PCR made use of 60 Vbeta and 13 Jbeta primers. TCRdb's copy holds only in-frame clones and misses some; the assay was immunoSEQ multiplex PCR. The sample shows about 170,000 clones, around 73% of them seen only once. The sequencing input was PBMCs. This receptor was taken from a young woman in good health and CMV-seropositive.

As DNA, the CDR3 is TGTGCCAGCAAACCCTATGACACTGGAAACACCATATATTTT. Residues: CASKPYDTGNTIYF. The chain recombines TRBV7-2 with TRBJ1-3, with no clear D. CDR3 length: 14 residues. The V end lost 7 bases, the J end lost 2 bases, and 12 bases lay between the germline ends. Germline loops: CDR1 SGHTA, CDR2 FQGNSA. The variable domain in full, with the rest retrieved from reference TRBV7-2 and TRBJ1-3, is GAGVSQSPSNKVTEKGKDVELRCDPISGHTALYWYRQSLGQGLEFLIYFQGNSAPDKSGLPSDRFSAERTGGSVSTLTIQRTQQEDSAVYLCASKPYDTGNTIYFGEGSWLTVV.